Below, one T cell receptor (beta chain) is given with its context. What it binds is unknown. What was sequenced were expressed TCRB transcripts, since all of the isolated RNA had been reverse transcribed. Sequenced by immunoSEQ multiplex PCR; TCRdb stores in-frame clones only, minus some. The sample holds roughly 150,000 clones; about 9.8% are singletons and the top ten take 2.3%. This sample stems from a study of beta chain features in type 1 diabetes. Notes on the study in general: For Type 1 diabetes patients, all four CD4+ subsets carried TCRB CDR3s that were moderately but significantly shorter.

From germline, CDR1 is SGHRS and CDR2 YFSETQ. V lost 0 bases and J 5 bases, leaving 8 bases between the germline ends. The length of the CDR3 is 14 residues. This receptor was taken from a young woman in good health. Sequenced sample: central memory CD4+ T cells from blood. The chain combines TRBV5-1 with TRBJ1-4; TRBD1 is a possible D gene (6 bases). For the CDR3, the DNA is TGCGCCAGCAGCTTGGACGGACAGAATGAAAAACTGTTTTTT. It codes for CASSLDGQNEKLFF.